The 6 T cell receptor beta chains listed next were all sequenced from one sample in a study of blood T cells in healthy people across ages. It was with a sample-barcoded 5' primer and a J-beta primer mix that a second PCR of about 6 to 12 cycles was run. One entry per CDR3 protein results from TCRdb running MiXCR on the 5' RACE reads. The sample contains around 500,000 distinct CDR3 sequences, roughly 43% of which appear only once. The material sequenced was blood. All receptors come from a man of 80 years or more in good health.

This clonotype has at least ten counts. The CDR3, as DNA: TGTGCCAGCAGTCTCTTGACAGGGTCCTACGAGCAGTACTTC. Translating gives CASSLLTGSYEQYF. The chain links TRBV6-5 to TRBJ2-7, with 7 bases fitting TRBD1. V shed 5 bases and J 1 base; nucleotides not matched to a gene: 5. Germline CDR1 reads MNHEY; CDR2 reads SVGAGI. This CDR3 has 14 amino acids.

The chain uses TRBV20-1 and TRBJ2-7; TRBD1 might be the D (5 bases). Germline V gene lookup returns CDR1 DFQATT and CDR2 SNEGSKA (reference sequence). This CDR3 spans 13 amino acids. V shed 5 bases and J shed 2 bases, with 13 bases lying between them. In DNA form, the CDR3 reads TGCAGTGCTCGACGGACACCTGCCTACGAGCAGTACTTC. It translates to CSARRTPAYEQYF.

The chain combines TRBV4-3 with TRBJ1-6; 9 nucleotides match TRBD1. Germline V lookup: CDR1 LGHNA, CDR2 YSLEER. There are 14 residues in the CDR3. V lost 4 bases, J lost 8 bases, and 3 bases stayed unmatched. CDR3 loop: CASSPDRGDSPLHF. CDR3 nucleotide sequence: TGCGCCAGCAGCCCGGACAGGGGTGATTCACCCCTCCACTTT.

Notes on this clonotype: One end of the junction does not line up with germline, which may come from a read error. V and J are TRBV6-5 and TRBJ1-5; 7 nucleotides line up with TRBD1. Germline-derived CDR1 and CDR2 are MNHEY and SVGAGI. CDR3 size: 16 residues. This CDR3 is CASSPRTGLGNPPQHF. The DNA for the CDR3 is TGTGCCAGCAGTCCGCGGACAGGACTCGGCAATCCGCCCCAGCATTTT.

The chain is built from TRBV18 and TRBJ2-1; 7 bases align to TRBD2. The ends lost 1 base at V and 5 bases at J; junction bases unmatched: 8. CDR3 size: 16 residues. Germline loops: CDR1 KGHSH, CDR2 LQKENI. CDR3 nucleotides: TGTGCCAGCTCACCACTAATGCGGGAGTATCACAATGAGCAGTTCTTC. Residues: CASSPLMREYHNEQFF.

This clonotype was counted a few times. The V and J genes are TRBV3-1 and TRBJ1-2, with 9 nucleotides matching TRBD1. CDR3 length: 14 amino acids. The ends lost 4 bases at V and 8 bases at J; junction bases unmatched: 8. From germline, CDR1 is LGHDT and CDR2 YNNKEL (reference sequence). The CDR3 region has the DNA TGTGCCAGCAGCCGTTCGGACAGGGGCGAAGGCTACACCTTC. It codes for CASSRSDRGEGYTF. Complete variable domain (other parts from reference TRBV3-1 and TRBJ1-2): DTAVSQTPKYLVTQMGNDKSIKCEQNLGHDTMYWYKQDSKKFLKIMFSYNNKELIINETVPNRFSPKSPDKAHLNLHINSLELGDSAVYFCASSRSDRGEGYTFGSGTRLTVV.